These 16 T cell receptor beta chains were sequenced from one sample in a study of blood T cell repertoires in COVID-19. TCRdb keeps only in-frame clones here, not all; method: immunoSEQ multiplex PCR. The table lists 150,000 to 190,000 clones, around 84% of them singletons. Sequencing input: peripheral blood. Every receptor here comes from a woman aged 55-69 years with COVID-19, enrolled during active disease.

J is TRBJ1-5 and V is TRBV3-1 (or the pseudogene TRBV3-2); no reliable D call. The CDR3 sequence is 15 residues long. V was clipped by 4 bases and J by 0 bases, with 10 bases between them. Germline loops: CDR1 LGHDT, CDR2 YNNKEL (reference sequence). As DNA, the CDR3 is TGTGCCAGCAGCCCCGATGGGAGTAGCAATCAGCCCCAGCATTTT. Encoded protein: CASSPDGSSNQPQHF.

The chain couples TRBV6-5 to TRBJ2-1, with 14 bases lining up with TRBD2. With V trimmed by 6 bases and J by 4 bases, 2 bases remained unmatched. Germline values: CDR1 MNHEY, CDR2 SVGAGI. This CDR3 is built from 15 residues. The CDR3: CASRGLAGVYNEQFF. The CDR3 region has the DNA TGTGCCAGCAGGGGACTAGCGGGGGTATACAATGAGCAGTTCTTC.

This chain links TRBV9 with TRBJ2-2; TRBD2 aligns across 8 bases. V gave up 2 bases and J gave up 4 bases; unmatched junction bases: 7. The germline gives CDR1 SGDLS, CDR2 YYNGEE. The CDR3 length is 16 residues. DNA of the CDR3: TGTGCCAGCAGCGTCCCCGGGGGGGCCTCCACCGGGGAGCTGTTTTTT. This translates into CASSVPGGASTGELFF.

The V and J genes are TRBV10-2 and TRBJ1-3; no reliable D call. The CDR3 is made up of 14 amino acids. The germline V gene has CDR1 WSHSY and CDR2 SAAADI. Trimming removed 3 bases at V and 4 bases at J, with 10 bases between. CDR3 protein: CASSEVGRGNTIYF. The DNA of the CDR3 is TGCGCCAGCAGTGAAGTAGGCAGGGGAAACACCATATATTTT.

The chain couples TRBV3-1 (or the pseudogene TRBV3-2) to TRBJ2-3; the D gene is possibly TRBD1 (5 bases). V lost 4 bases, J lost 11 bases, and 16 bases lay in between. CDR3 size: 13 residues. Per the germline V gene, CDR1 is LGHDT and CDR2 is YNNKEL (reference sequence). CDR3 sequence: CASSLRTEGVQYF. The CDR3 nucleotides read TGTGCCAGCAGCCTCCGGACGGAAGGGGTGCAGTATTTT.

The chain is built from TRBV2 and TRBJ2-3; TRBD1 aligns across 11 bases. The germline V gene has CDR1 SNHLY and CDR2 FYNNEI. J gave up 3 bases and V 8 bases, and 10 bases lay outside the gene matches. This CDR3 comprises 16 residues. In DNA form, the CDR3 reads TGTGCCAGCCGTTACGAGGACAGGGGGCTGACAGATACGCAGTATTTT. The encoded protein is CASRYEDRGLTDTQYF.

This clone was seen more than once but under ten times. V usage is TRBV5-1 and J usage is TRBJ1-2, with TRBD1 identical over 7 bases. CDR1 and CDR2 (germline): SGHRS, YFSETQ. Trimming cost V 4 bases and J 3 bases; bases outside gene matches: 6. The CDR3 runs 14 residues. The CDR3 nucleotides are TGCGCCAGCAGCCCTTCCGACAGGGACTATGGCTACACCTTC. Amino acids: CASSPSDRDYGYTF.

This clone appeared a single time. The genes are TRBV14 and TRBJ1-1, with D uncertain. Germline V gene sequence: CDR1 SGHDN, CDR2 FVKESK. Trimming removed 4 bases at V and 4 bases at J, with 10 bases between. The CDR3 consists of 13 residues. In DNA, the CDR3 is TGTGCCAGCAGCCCCCCACCCGGCACTGAAGCTTTCTTT. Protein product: CASSPPPGTEAFF. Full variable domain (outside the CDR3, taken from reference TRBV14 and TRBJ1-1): EAGVTQFPSHSVIEKGQTVTLRCDPISGHDNLYWYRRVMGKEIKFLLHFVKESKQDESGMPNNRFLAERTGGTYSTLKVQPAELEDSGVYFCASSPPPGTEAFFGQGTRLTVV.

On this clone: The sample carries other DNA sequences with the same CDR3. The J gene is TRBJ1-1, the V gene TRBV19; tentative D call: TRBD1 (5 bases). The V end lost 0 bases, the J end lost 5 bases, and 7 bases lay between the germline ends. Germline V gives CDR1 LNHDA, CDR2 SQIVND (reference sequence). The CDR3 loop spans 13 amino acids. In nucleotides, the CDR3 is TGTGCCAGTAGTATAGACAGGGATACTGAAGCTTTCTTT. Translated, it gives CASSIDRDTEAFF. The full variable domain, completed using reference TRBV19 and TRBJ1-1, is DGGITQSPKYLFRKEGQNVTLSCEQNLNHDAMYWYRQDPGQGLRLIYYSQIVNDFQKGDIAEGYSVSREKKESFPLTVTSAQKNPTAFYLCASSIDRDTEAFFGQGTRLTVV.

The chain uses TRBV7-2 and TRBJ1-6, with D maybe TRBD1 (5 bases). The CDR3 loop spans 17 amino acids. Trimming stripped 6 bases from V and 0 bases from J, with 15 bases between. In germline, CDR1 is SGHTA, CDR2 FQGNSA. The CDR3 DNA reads TGTGCCAGCAGTCCACGGGCAGGGAACTCCTATAATTCACCCCTCCACTTT. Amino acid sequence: CASSPRAGNSYNSPLHF.

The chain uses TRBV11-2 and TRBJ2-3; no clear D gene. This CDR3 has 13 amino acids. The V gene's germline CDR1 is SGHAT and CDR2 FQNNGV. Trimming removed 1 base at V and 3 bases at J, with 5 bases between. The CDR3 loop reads CASSLGQTDTQYF. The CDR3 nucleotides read TGTGCCAGCAGCTTAGGCCAGACAGATACGCAGTATTTT.

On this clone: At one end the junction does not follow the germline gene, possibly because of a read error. DNA for the CDR3: TGTGCCACCCAACAGGGGGGTAGCTATCAGCCCCAGCATTTT. This codes for CATQQGGSYQPQHF. The gene calls are TRBV24-1 and TRBJ1-5; 8 bases match TRBD1. This CDR3 spans 14 amino acids. Germline CDR1 and CDR2: KGHDR and SFDVKD.

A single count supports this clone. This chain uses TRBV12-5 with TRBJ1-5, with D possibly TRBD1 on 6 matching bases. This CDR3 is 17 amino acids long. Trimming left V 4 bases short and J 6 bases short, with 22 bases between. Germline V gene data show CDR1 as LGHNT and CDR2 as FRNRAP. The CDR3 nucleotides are TGTGCTAGTGGTTCGCACAGGGAGCCCGCGGGCAGTCAGCCCCAGCATTTT. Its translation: CASGSHREPAGSQPQHF.

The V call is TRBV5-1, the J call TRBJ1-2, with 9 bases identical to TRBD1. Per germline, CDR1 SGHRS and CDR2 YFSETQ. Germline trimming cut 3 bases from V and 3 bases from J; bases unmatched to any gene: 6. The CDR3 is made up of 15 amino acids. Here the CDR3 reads CASSSSGTGYYGYTF. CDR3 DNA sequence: TGCGCCAGCAGCTCGTCCGGGACAGGGTACTATGGCTACACCTTC.

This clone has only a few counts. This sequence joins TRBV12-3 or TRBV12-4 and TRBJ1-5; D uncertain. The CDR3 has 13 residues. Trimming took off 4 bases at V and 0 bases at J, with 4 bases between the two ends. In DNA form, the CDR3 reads TGTGCCAGCAGTTCCTATAGCAATCAGCCCCAGCATTTT. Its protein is CASSSYSNQPQHF.

This chain's CDR3 is CASLGAYTEAFF. CDR3 nucleotides: TGTGCCAGCCTGGGGGCCTACACTGAAGCTTTCTTT. This chain joins TRBV6-5 and TRBJ1-1, with a tentative D call TRBD1 (6 bases). This CDR3 spans 12 amino acids. V was clipped by 8 bases and J by 3 bases, with 10 bases between them. CDR1 is MNHEY, CDR2 SVGAGI, per germline.